This TCR beta chain was found in a study of blood T cells in healthy people across ages. Overall study findings and caveats: Age brought a roughly linear fall in TCR beta diversity measured per million T cells. Considered underestimates were the diversity estimates obtained from one million T cells.

Notes on this clonotype: Its antigen is not identified.

A second PCR of about 7 to 11 cycles used a sample-barcoded 5' primer and a J-beta primer mix. TCRdb passed the 5' RACE reads through MiXCR, listing each CDR3 protein once. Here the sample spans fewer than 2,000,000 distinct CDR3 sequences, about two fifths being singletons. This CDR3 region has 14 residues. Germline V lookup: CDR1 SGHTA, CDR2 FQGNSA. Trimming pared 5 bases from V and 6 bases from J, leaving 15 bases between. The chain joins TRBV7-2 to TRBJ2-3; TRBD2 might be the D (6 bases). Sequencing was done on a sample of blood. The receptor was isolated from a human donor in good health. As DNA, the CDR3 is TGTGCCAGCAGCGGGGACTGGGGTATGGATACGCAGTATTTT. Translated: CASSGDWGMDTQYF.